This T cell receptor beta chain was observed in a study of blood T cell repertoires in COVID-19. Study-wide background: COVID-19 samples from acute and convalescent phases originated in the United States, Italy and Spain. PBMCs, B-cell-depleted T cells, or T cells provided the cDNA or gDNA that made up the material.

Per the original data handling: Estimation of nucleated cell counts relied on the amplification of reference gene primers. TCRdb's table, derived via immunoSEQ multiplex PCR, lists solely in-frame clones and lacks some. From that table come the V and J calls and clone size; the DNA was used to work out D and trimming. This table has 210,000 or so clones, under 90% appearing once. The Seattle patients joined while their infection was active and were tracked longitudinally afterward. The CDR3 extends over 17 amino acids. V gave up 4 bases and J gave up 1 base, with 20 bases separating them. Germline loops: CDR1 SGHDT, CDR2 YYEEEE.

The chain has TRBV5-6 and TRBJ1-1; D possibly corresponds to TRBD1 (5 bases). The specimen sequenced was peripheral blood. This TCR was sampled from a woman over 75 with COVID-19, enrolled during active disease. CDR3 in amino acids: CASSRGVNRFTNTEAFF. CDR3 nucleotides: TGTGCCAGCAGCAGGGGCGTAAATCGCTTCACGAACACTGAAGCTTTCTTT.